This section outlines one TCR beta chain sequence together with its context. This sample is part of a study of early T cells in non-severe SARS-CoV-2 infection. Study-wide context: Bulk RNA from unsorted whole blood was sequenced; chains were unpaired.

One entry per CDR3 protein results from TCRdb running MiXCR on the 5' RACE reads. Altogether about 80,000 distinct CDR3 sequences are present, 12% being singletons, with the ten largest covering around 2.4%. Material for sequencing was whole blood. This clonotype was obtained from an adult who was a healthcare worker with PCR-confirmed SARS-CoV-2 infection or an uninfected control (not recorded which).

The CDR3 region has the DNA TGTGCCAGCAGCCTCTATCGACAGGGGGCTACAGATACGCAGTATTTT. Its protein product is CASSLYRQGATDTQYF. The rearrangement uses TRBV5-5 and TRBJ2-3; 10 positions match TRBD1. The CDR3 consists of 16 residues. V was clipped by 4 bases and J by 3 bases; unmatched bases: 8. Germline V gene data show CDR1 as SGHKS and CDR2 as YYEKEE (reference sequence).